This is a list of T cell receptor beta chains from one sample in a study of identical twins. TCRdb re-analysed the 5' RACE reads in MiXCR, keeping a single row per CDR3 protein. The profile shows roughly 690,000 distinct CDR3 sequences, less than 25% of them singletons. This sample was shared with a second study, whose subject was T cells expressing NK-cell markers.

Sequencing was done on a sample of PBMCs. The receptors derive from a young woman in good health. The CDR3 runs from the conserved cysteine through the conserved F or W.

V gene,J gene,CDR3 protein
TRBV10-3,TRBJ1-5,CAISGEGDPSQPQHF
TRBV20-1,TRBJ2-5,CSAVPQETQYF
TRBV29-1,TRBJ1-2,CSVPDYGYTF
TRBV4-3,TRBJ2-1,CASSQEGTGSNEQFF
TRBV5-4,TRBJ2-3,CASSLGGMSTDTQYF
TRBV20-1,TRBJ2-4,CSARGGSQENIQYF
TRBV4-1,TRBJ2-3,CASTGGGYTDTQYF
TRBV5-6,TRBJ2-7,CASSLTDEQYF
TRBV6-5,TRBJ2-1,CASSYTGLAGAEQFF
TRBV4-2,TRBJ1-6,CASSQDVGRAKLDSPLHF
TRBV29-1,TRBJ2-1,CSVEDAGTRNEQFF
TRBV12-3/TRBV12-4,TRBJ2-3,CASSGGRDTQYF
TRBV12-3/TRBV12-4,TRBJ2-2,CASTPTNTGELFF
TRBV7-3,TRBJ1-1,CASSTTKNTEAFF
TRBV27,TRBJ2-7,CASSWTSRRSEQYF
TRBV7-2,TRBJ2-7,CASSQGRSTHEQYF
TRBV6-5,TRBJ2-5,CASSYSSVGKETQYF
TRBV10-3,TRBJ1-4,CAISAENEKLFF
TRBV29-1,TRBJ2-5,CSVVWLAALLGETQYF
TRBV5-1,TRBJ1-1,CASMTGAGNTEAFF
TRBV7-2,TRBJ1-5,CASSRRRGNQPQHF
TRBV9,TRBJ2-1,CASTIGTSGYNEQFF
TRBV5-4,TRBJ2-5,CASKASGGKETQYF
TRBV10-3,TRBJ1-2,CAISGRTSEGYTF
TRBV9,TRBJ2-3,CASSAPTGLAFTDTQYF
TRBV7-8,TRBJ2-3,CASSLELGDTQYF
TRBV20-1,TRBJ2-7,CCASRLAENPSTRDEQYF
TRBV5-1,TRBJ2-1,CASSLLEREAGNEQFF
TRBV3-1,TRBJ2-7,CASSQSPAVPLNF
TRBV23-1,TRBJ2-5,CASSHWEERETQYF
TRBV6-5,TRBJ1-2,CASGGRNYGYTF
TRBV20-1,TRBJ2-1,CSAVRDRGTDEQFF
TRBV7-2,TRBJ1-5,CASSLVRGGQPQHF
TRBV12-3/TRBV12-4,TRBJ2-1,CASTRASRGNEQFF
TRBV7-2,TRBJ2-6,CASSLAGTGPSGANVLTF
TRBV2,TRBJ2-2,CASSEFQRGGAGELFF
TRBV5-6,TRBJ2-7,CASRGTGVSYEQYF
TRBV5-1,TRBJ2-2,CASTGPANTGELFF
TRBV12-3/TRBV12-4,TRBJ2-7,CASRAGTRLREQYF
TRBV3-1,TRBJ1-1,CASSQFGGTEAFF
TRBV24-1,TRBJ1-5,CATSEGSHQPQHF